The rows below give T cell receptor beta chains drawn from one sample of a study of beta chain features in type 1 diabetes. Generated by immunoSEQ multiplex PCR, the TCRdb table keeps only in-frame clones and is missing some. The sample lists 900,000 or so clones, 17% seen once, with about 0.02% in the top ten. The sample was naive CD4+ T cells from blood. The receptors stem from a young woman in good health. Each CDR3 is given with its conserved first and last residue. D genes are given only for firm matches. Clone size appears in some rows only: once, few, many, or a class for an expanded clone.

abundance: -
len: 13
j_gene: TRBJ2-7
d_gene: -
v_gene: TRBV5-1
CDR3nt: TGCGCCAGCAGCACAGGAGGCCCCTACGAGCAGTACTTC
CDR3aa: CASSTGGPYEQYF

abundance: -
len: 13
j_gene: TRBJ2-7
d_gene: TRBD1
v_gene: TRBV10-3
CDR3nt: TGTGCCATCAGTGGGACAGGGCCCTACGAGCAGTACTTC
CDR3aa: CAISGTGPYEQYF

abundance: few
len: 15
j_gene: TRBJ2-3
d_gene: TRBD2
v_gene: TRBV10-3
CDR3nt: TGTGCCATAAAAAAGCGGGAGGCCCCCACAGATACGCAGTATTTT
CDR3aa: CAIKKREAPTDTQYF

abundance: once
len: 14
j_gene: TRBJ2-2
d_gene: TRBD2
v_gene: TRBV28
CDR3nt: TGTGCCAGCAATCCAGCGGGAGTCGTCGGGGAGCTGTTTTTT
CDR3aa: CASNPAGVVGELFF

abundance: few
len: 11
j_gene: TRBJ2-7
d_gene: -
v_gene: TRBV29-1
CDR3nt: TGCAGCGTTGAATGGGGCTACGAGCAGTACTTC
CDR3aa: CSVEWGYEQYF

abundance: -
len: 16
j_gene: TRBJ2-3
d_gene: -
v_gene: TRBV7-8
CDR3nt: TGTGCCAGCAGTCGGATCGGGTTGGGGGGCACAGATACGCAGTATTTT
CDR3aa: CASSRIGLGGTDTQYF

abundance: few
len: 17
j_gene: TRBJ2-3
d_gene: -
v_gene: TRBV9
CDR3nt: TGTGCCAGCAGCGTAGCCCCCCTGGGGGGAGCGGGAGATACGCAGTATTTT
CDR3aa: CASSVAPLGGAGDTQYF

abundance: few
len: 13
j_gene: TRBJ2-5
d_gene: TRBD2
v_gene: TRBV7-6
CDR3nt: TGTGCCAGCAGCATACTAGCGTTGGAGACCCAGTACTTC
CDR3aa: CASSILALETQYF

abundance: -
len: 15
j_gene: TRBJ1-2
d_gene: TRBD1
v_gene: TRBV15
CDR3nt: TGTGCCACCAGCCGGACAGGGGGCGCGAACTATGGCTACACCTTC
CDR3aa: CATSRTGGANYGYTF

abundance: few
len: 14
j_gene: TRBJ1-1
d_gene: -
v_gene: TRBV18
CDR3nt: TGTGCCAGCTCACGAGGAACGGCGAACACTGAAGCTTTCTTT
CDR3aa: CASSRGTANTEAFF